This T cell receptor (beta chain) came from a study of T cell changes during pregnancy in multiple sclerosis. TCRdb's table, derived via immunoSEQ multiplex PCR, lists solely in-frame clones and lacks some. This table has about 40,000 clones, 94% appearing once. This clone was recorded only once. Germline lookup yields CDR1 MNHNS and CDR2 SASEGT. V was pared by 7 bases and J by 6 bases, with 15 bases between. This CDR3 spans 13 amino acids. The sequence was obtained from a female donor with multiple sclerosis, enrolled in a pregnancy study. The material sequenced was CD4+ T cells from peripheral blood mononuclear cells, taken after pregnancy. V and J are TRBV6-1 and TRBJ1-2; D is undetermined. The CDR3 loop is CASILKPAHGYTF. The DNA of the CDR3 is TGTGCCAGCATCTTGAAGCCCGCCCATGGCTACACCTTC.